The rows below give T cell receptor beta chains drawn from one sample of a study of blood T cell repertoires in COVID-19. Sequenced by immunoSEQ multiplex PCR; TCRdb stores in-frame clones only, minus some. The sample carries some 150,000 clones, approximately 85% recorded once. The specimen sequenced was peripheral blood. Receptors originate from a man aged 40-49 years with acute or convalescent COVID-19. Each CDR3 is given with its conserved first and last residue. The order of the fields is V gene, clone size, J gene, D gene, CDR3 DNA, CDR3 protein. The D gene is left open where the match is weak. A clone size is listed for some rows: how often the clone was seen (once, few, many), or a class if it is expanded.

TRBV5-6,few,TRBJ1-1,.,TGTGCCAGCAGCTTGGTAGATTACGTTGAAGCTTTCTTT,CASSLVDYVEAFF
TRBV27,.,TRBJ1-6,.,TGTGCCAGCAGCCCACAGATTTTATATAATTCACCCCTCCACTTT,CASSPQILYNSPLHF
TRBV5-1,.,TRBJ1-1,.,TGCGCCAGCAGCTTGGATCAGGGGCCGAGGGGGAACACTGAAGCTTTCTTT,CASSLDQGPRGNTEAFF
TRBV3-1/TRBV3-2,few,TRBJ1-2,.,TGTGCCAGCAGCCGTTCGGGAGGTTCTTTCTATGGCTACACCTTC,CASSRSGGSFYGYTF
TRBV11-2,.,TRBJ2-2,.,TGTGCCAGCAGCTTAGAAGTTTTAGGAGATAACACCGGGGAGCTGTTTTTT,CASSLEVLGDNTGELFF
TRBV5-4,.,TRBJ1-1,.,TGTGCCAGCAGCTTGGGACAGAAGGCTTTCTTT,CASSLGQKAFF
TRBV7-9,.,TRBJ1-1,TRBD1,TGTGCCAGCAGCTTATACCCAGGGGGTGGTATGAACACTGAAGCTTTCTTT,CASSLYPGGGMNTEAFF
TRBV19,.,TRBJ2-7,.,TGTGCCACCCGGGGAGGTTCCTACGAGCAGTACTTC,CATRGGSYEQYF
TRBV10-3,.,TRBJ2-1,TRBD1,TGTGCCATCAGTGAGGGGGGACAGGTCAACTCCTACAATGAGCAGTTCTTC,CAISEGGQVNSYNEQFF
TRBV6-5,.,TRBJ2-3,TRBD1,TGTGCCAGCAGCGGGGACAGCCACACAGATACGCAGTATTTT,CASSGDSHTDTQYF
TRBV19,.,TRBJ2-5,TRBD2,TGTGCCAGCCGTCCGGGACTAGGAGGGGAGACCCAGTACTTC,CASRPGLGGETQYF
TRBV5-1,.,TRBJ2-7,TRBD2,TGCGCCAGCAGCCCCGGACTAGCGGGGGAACCCTCCTACGAGCAGTACTTC,CASSPGLAGEPSYEQYF
TRBV29-1,.,TRBJ2-7,TRBD2,TGCAGCGTGAGACTAGCGGGGGTCTACGAGCAGTACTTC,CSVRLAGVYEQYF
TRBV5-1,.,TRBJ2-7,.,TGCGCCAGCAGCTTGGGTACGGGGGTCTACGAGCAGTACTTC,CASSLGTGVYEQYF
TRBV24-1,.,TRBJ1-1,.,TGTGCCGTTAGCTCCACGAGGGCTGAAGCTTTCTTT,CAVSSTRAEAFF
TRBV6-1,once,TRBJ2-1,.,TGTGCCAGCAGTGAATTGAGCTCCTACAATGAGCAGTTCTTC,CASSELSSYNEQFF
TRBV2,.,TRBJ2-3,TRBD2,TGTGCCAGCAGGACTAGCGGGAACACAGATACGCAGTATTTT,CASRTSGNTDTQYF
TRBV5-4,.,TRBJ2-3,.,TGTGCCAGCAGAATAATCGGGGTAGATACGCAGTATTTT,CASRIIGVDTQYF
TRBV25-1,.,TRBJ2-7,.,TGTGCCAGCGTCGGACAGCATTACGAGCAGTACTTC,CASVGQHYEQYF
TRBV19,.,TRBJ1-4,TRBD1,TGTGCCAGTAGTACCCTTCAGACACAGGGGCAATATTTT,CASSTLQTQGQYF
TRBV10-3,once,TRBJ1-2,TRBD1,TGTGCCATCAGCCGGCAGGGGGTCGGCGGCTACACCTTC,CAISRQGVGGYTF
TRBV4-1,.,TRBJ1-1,.,TGCGCCAGCAGCCAACACGAGGGTTTGAACACTGAAGCTTTCTTT,CASSQHEGLNTEAFF
TRBV30,.,TRBJ1-2,TRBD1,TGTGCCTGGAAAGTTGAAGGGGGCCAAAACTATGGCTACACCTTC,CAWKVEGGQNYGYTF
TRBV5-6,once,TRBJ1-6,.,TGTGCCAGCAGCTTTGCATCATGGCGAGGGAATTCACCCCTCCACTTT,CASSFASWRGNSPLHF
TRBV10-3,.,TRBJ1-2,TRBD1,TGTGCCATCAGTGAGGCCACCGGGACAGGGAGTGGCTACACCTTC,CAISEATGTGSGYTF
TRBV7-2,.,TRBJ1-5,.,TGTGCCAGCAGCCAGGGGACTACCTCGGAACCCCAGCATTTT,CASSQGTTSEPQHF
TRBV6-5,.,TRBJ1-2,TRBD1,TGTGCCAGCAGCCGGGCCCAAGGGGGCCTCTATGGCTACACCTTC,CASSRAQGGLYGYTF
TRBV4-1,.,TRBJ1-2,TRBD1,TGCGCCAGCAGTCGTGGACAGGGGACTAACTATGGCTACACCTTC,CASSRGQGTNYGYTF
TRBV4-1,.,TRBJ1-1,.,TGCGCCAGCAGCCATCTTACAGGCTCCACTGAAGCTTTCTTT,CASSHLTGSTEAFF
TRBV9,once,TRBJ1-2,.,TGTGCCAGCAGCCCGAAGGTGGGCGGGAACTATGGCTACACCTTC,CASSPKVGGNYGYTF
TRBV6-1,.,TRBJ1-3,TRBD1,TGTGCCAGCAGTGAAGAACAGGGGGAGATCTTT,CASSEEQGEIF
TRBV19,once,TRBJ2-3,.,TGTGCCAGTATCGACTCTAGAGGCCGCACAGATACGCAGTATTTT,CASIDSRGRTDTQYF
TRBV28,.,TRBJ1-1,.,TGTGCCAGCTCACTGAGCAGGACTGAAGCTTTCTTT,CASSLSRTEAFF
TRBV7-2,.,TRBJ1-4,.,TGTGCCAGCAGCTTAGGCGGCAGAACTAATGAAAAACTGTTTTTT,CASSLGGRTNEKLFF
TRBV13,.,TRBJ2-7,TRBD1,TGTGCCAGCAGCTCCAAAATCAGGGGGTACGAGCAGTACTTC,CASSSKIRGYEQYF
TRBV5-6,few,TRBJ2-7,.,TGTGCCAGCAGTCGAATCTTTTCGCCAGGTTCCTACGAGCAGTACTTC,CASSRIFSPGSYEQYF